What follows are 23 T cell receptor beta chains derived from one specimen sequenced in a study of T cells in tuberculosis. The protocol was immunoSEQ multiplex PCR, while the TCRdb copy is restricted to in-frame clones and leaves out a portion. The data show tens of thousands of clones, 85% to 95% seen once. Sequencing input: PBMCs. All receptors come from a donor between 10 and 29 years old with latent tuberculosis or without tuberculosis infection.

There are a few counts of this clone. The chain combines TRBV28 with TRBJ2-1; 7 nucleotides line up with TRBD2. Germline CDR1 MDHEN, CDR2 SYDVKM. The ends lost 6 bases at V and 0 bases at J; junction bases unmatched: 11. The CDR3 runs to 17 residues. CDR3 amino acids: CASRTTRDYSSYNEQFF. The CDR3 DNA follows: TGTGCCAGCAGGACAACTCGGGACTACAGCTCCTACAATGAGCAGTTCTTC.

The chain employs TRBV4-2 and TRBJ1-4, with 7 bases aligning to TRBD1. The trim removed 0 bases at V and 5 bases at J, leaving 9 bases unmatched. Germline V CDR1 and CDR2: LGHNA, YNFKEQ. This CDR3 spans 17 amino acids. This CDR3 reads CASSQEDRTGLNEKLFF. CDR3 bases: TGTGCCAGCAGCCAAGAAGATAGGACAGGCCTGAATGAAAAACTGTTTTTT.

The chain carries TRBV27 and TRBJ2-5, with a tentative D call TRBD1 (6 bases). V was cut by 2 bases and J by 1 base, with 11 bases left in between. This CDR3 contains 15 residues. Germline CDR1 is MNHEY and CDR2 is SMNVEV (reference sequence). CDR3 sequence reads: CASSLRGKFQETQYF. Here the CDR3 DNA reads TGTGCCAGCAGTTTAAGGGGGAAGTTCCAAGAGACCCAGTACTTC.

This clone was seen just once. This chain uses TRBV4-1 with TRBJ2-7, with D possibly matching TRBD2 (6 bases). Germline V CDR1 and CDR2: MGHRA, YSYEKL. V was clipped by 1 base and J by 2 bases, with 18 bases between them. The CDR3 totals 17 residues. CDR3 bases: TGCGCCAGCAGCCAAGCGCCAGGTGATGGGGGGACCTACGAGCAGTACTTC. Encoded protein: CASSQAPGDGGTYEQYF.

V gene TRBV6-1 combines with J gene TRBJ1-5; maybe TRBD1 (6 bases). V lost 0 bases and J 5 bases, leaving 11 bases between the germline ends. The CDR3 has 15 residues. In germline, CDR1 is MNHNS, CDR2 SASEGT. The CDR3 DNA follows: TGTGCCAGCAGTGAAGCGCCACAGGGCGATCAGCCCCAGCATTTT. Residues: CASSEAPQGDQPQHF.

The chain uses TRBV5-6 and TRBJ2-2; 9 bases are shared with TRBD1. CDR1 SGHDT and CDR2 YYEEEE come from the germline V gene. This CDR3 is 16 amino acids long. J lost 5 bases, V lost 3 bases, and 8 bases had no gene match. CDR3 bases: TGTGCCAGCAGCTATTCGGGACAGGGTGAAACCGGGGAGCTGTTTTTT. Translating it yields CASSYSGQGETGELFF.

V is TRBV28 and J is TRBJ2-5; tentative D call: TRBD2 (6 bases). The CDR3 contains 17 residues. From germline, CDR1 is MDHEN and CDR2 SYDVKM. Trimming took 6 bases from V and 5 from J, leaving 25 bases between them. CDR3 in amino acids: CASSLFPHRGAGETQYF. The CDR3 nucleotides are TGTGCCAGCAGCCTATTCCCCCACCGCGGCGCGGGGGAGACCCAGTACTTC. The full variable domain, with the rest looked up from reference TRBV28 and TRBJ2-5, is DVKVTQSSRYLVKRTGEKVFLECVQDMDHENMFWYRQDPGLGLRLIYFSYDVKMKEKGDIPEGYSVSREKKERFSLILESASTNQTSMYLCASSLFPHRGAGETQYFGPGTRLLVL.

The chain carries TRBV30 and TRBJ2-3; D remains unclear. Germline V lookup: CDR1 GTSNPN, CDR2 SVGIG (reference sequence). V lost 8 bases, J lost 0 bases, and 12 bases lay in between. The CDR3 sequence is 13 residues long. The CDR3 region has the DNA TGTGCCGCTTCACCCACAAGCACAGATACGCAGTATTTT. This encodes CAASPTSTDTQYF. Full variable domain (missing parts from reference TRBV30 and TRBJ2-3): SQTIHQWPATLVQPVGSPLSLECTVEGTSNPNLYWYRQAAGRGLQLLFYSVGIGQISSEVPQNLSASRPQDRQFILSSKKLLLSDSGFYLCAASPTSTDTQYFGPGTRLTVL.

The V gene is TRBV6-4, the J gene TRBJ2-2; 10 nucleotides align to TRBD2. Losses at the gene ends were 0 bases for V and 4 bases for J; bases not matched to a gene: 2. CDR3 length equals 16 residues. Germline V CDR1 and CDR2: MRHNA, SNTAGT. The CDR3, as DNA: TGTGCCAGCAGTGACTCTCCTAGCGGGGGCACCGGGGAGCTGTTTTTT. Translating gives CASSDSPSGGTGELFF.

The chain uses TRBV7-2 and TRBJ2-7; TRBD2 aligns across 8 bases. Germline V gene lookup returns CDR1 SGHTA and CDR2 FQGNSA. The CDR3 is made up of 17 amino acids. The V segment lost 5 bases and the J segment 0 bases; nucleotides outside the gene matches: 12. The CDR3 nucleotides are TGTGCCAGCAGCCTCTTGGGCGGGAGGTCTCTCTCCTACGAGCAGTACTTC. It codes for CASSLLGGRSLSYEQYF.

This chain connects TRBV7-9 to TRBJ2-7; no firm D call. The V end lost 2 bases, the J end lost 6 bases, and 5 bases lay between the germline ends. The CDR3 extends over 11 amino acids. CDR1 SEHNR and CDR2 FQNEAQ come from the germline V gene (reference sequence). The CDR3 DNA follows: TGTGCCAGCAGCTTATCTTTCGAGCAGTACTTC. It yields the protein CASSLSFEQYF.

This clone is a singleton in its sample. The chain is built from TRBV9 and TRBJ1-4; D is ambiguous. The CDR3 contains 14 residues. Germline-derived CDR1 and CDR2 are SGDLS and YYNGEE. Trimming pared 2 bases from V and 8 bases from J, leaving 13 bases between. The CDR3 spells CASSVGPAGEKLFF. CDR3 in DNA: TGTGCCAGCAGCGTGGGTCCAGCCGGGGAAAAACTGTTTTTT.

This chain connects TRBV28 to TRBJ1-4; possibly TRBD1 for D (5 bases). The germline V gene has CDR1 MDHEN and CDR2 SYDVKM. The ends were cut back, 5 bases at V and 6 bases at J, with 16 bases in the middle. This CDR3 spans 15 amino acids. The CDR3 coding sequence is TGTGCCAGCAGTCTTCTTCGGACAAGAGATGAAAAACTGTTTTTT. Protein sequence: CASSLLRTRDEKLFF.

In this sample, this clone is medium-sized (0.01 to 0.1%). V and J are TRBV25-1 and TRBJ1-1; perhaps TRBD1 as D (6 bases). The V gene's germline CDR1 is MGHDK and CDR2 SYGVNS. The CDR3 has 16 residues. The V and J ends lost 1 base and 0 bases respectively, with 12 bases between them. In DNA form, the CDR3 reads TGTGCCAGCAGTGAATTGGGGGCAGCCTTGAACACTGAAGCTTTCTTT. Encoded protein: CASSELGAALNTEAFF.

This chain joins TRBV11-2 and TRBJ2-1; unclear D gene. The CDR3 totals 12 residues. Deletions cut 2 bases from V and 6 bases from J, with 5 bases between. The germline gives CDR1 SGHAT, CDR2 FQNNGV. CDR3 coding DNA: TGTGCCAGCAGCTTAACTACCAATGAGCAGTTCTTC. Amino acid sequence: CASSLTTNEQFF.

V gene TRBV4-2 combines with J gene TRBJ2-7, with D unclear. This CDR3 comprises 13 residues. V shed 3 bases and J shed 5 bases, with 11 bases lying between them. CDR1 is LGHNA and CDR2 is YNFKEQ in the germline V gene. In DNA, the CDR3 is TGTGCCAGCAGCCACTCCCTGGGCCACGAGCAGTACTTC. Protein sequence: CASSHSLGHEQYF.

The rearrangement uses TRBV18 and TRBJ2-3, with 7 bases matching TRBD2. Germline V CDR1 and CDR2: KGHSH, LQKENI. The CDR3 extends over 16 amino acids. V was clipped by 4 bases and J by 6 bases; unmatched bases: 13. CDR3 DNA: TGTGCCAGCTCACAGGTCCCAGCGGGACTTGCGGATACGCAGTATTTT. Translating gives CASSQVPAGLADTQYF.

V is TRBV28 and J is TRBJ2-5; TRBD2 agrees at 8 bases. The CDR3 totals 16 residues. Germline values: CDR1 MDHEN, CDR2 SYDVKM. V shed 4 bases and J 5 bases; nucleotides not matched to a gene: 12. The CDR3 loop reads CASSWRPGLGGETQYF. CDR3 nucleotides: TGTGCCAGCAGTTGGAGACCGGGACTAGGCGGGGAGACCCAGTACTTC.

V is TRBV28 and J is TRBJ1-5; D remains ambiguous. Between the trimmed V and J ends, which lost 3 bases and 1 base, there was a span of 7 bases. Germline values: CDR1 MDHEN, CDR2 SYDVKM. CDR3 length equals 14 residues. In DNA form, the CDR3 reads TGTGCCAGCAGTTTCGAGATGAGCAATCAGCCCCAGCATTTT. As protein: CASSFEMSNQPQHF.

The rearrangement links TRBV5-1 to TRBJ2-1, with 10 bases that match TRBD2. In germline, CDR1 is SGHRS, CDR2 YFSETQ. The V gene end was trimmed by 3 bases and the J gene end by 8 bases; junction bases not matched to a gene: 8. The CDR3 is made up of 15 amino acids. This chain's CDR3 is CASSSQAGGLHEQFF. CDR3 sequence (DNA): TGCGCCAGCAGCTCCCAAGCGGGAGGGCTCCATGAGCAGTTCTTC.

The chain recombines TRBV4-1 with TRBJ1-5; 7 bases align to TRBD1. CDR3 size: 17 residues. The V gene's germline CDR1 is MGHRA and CDR2 YSYEKL. V lost 3 bases, J lost 4 bases, and 12 bases stayed unmatched. CDR3 sequence (DNA): TGCGCCAGCAGCCAGCCACTACAGGGGTCTCGGAATCAGCCCCAGCATTTT. It translates to CASSQPLQGSRNQPQHF.

This chain joins TRBV6-6 and TRBJ2-4; no definite D call. CDR3 length: 14 amino acids. CDR1 and CDR2 (germline): MNHNY, SVGAGI (reference sequence). V was pared by 6 bases and J by 3 bases, with 12 bases between. CDR3 region: CASSYPENKNIQYF. The CDR3 DNA sequence: TGTGCCAGCAGCTACCCAGAAAACAAAAACATTCAGTACTTC.

The genes are TRBV7-2 and TRBJ2-3; 8 nucleotides line up with TRBD2. This CDR3 spans 15 amino acids. With 4 bases clipped from V and 3 bases from J, the junction kept 6 bases outside the gene matches. Looked up from germline, CDR1 is SGHTA and CDR2 is FQGNSA. In nucleotides, the CDR3 is TGTGCCAGCAGCTCGGGAGCGGGGGTAACAGATACGCAGTATTTT. Translation gives CASSSGAGVTDTQYF. Full variable domain (missing parts from reference TRBV7-2 and TRBJ2-3): GAGVSQSPSNKVTEKGKDVELRCDPISGHTALYWYRQSLGQGLEFLIYFQGNSAPDKSGLPSDRFSAERTGGSVSTLTIQRTQQEDSAVYLCASSSGAGVTDTQYFGPGTRLTVL.